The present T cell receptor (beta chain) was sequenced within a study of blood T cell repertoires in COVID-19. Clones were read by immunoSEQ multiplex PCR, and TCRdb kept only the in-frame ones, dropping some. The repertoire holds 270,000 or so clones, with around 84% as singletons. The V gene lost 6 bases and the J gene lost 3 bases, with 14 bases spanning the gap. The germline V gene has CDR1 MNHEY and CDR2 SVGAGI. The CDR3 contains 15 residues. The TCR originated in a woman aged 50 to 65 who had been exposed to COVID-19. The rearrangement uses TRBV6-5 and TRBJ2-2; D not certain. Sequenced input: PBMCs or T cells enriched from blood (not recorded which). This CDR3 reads CASRRRVLDTGELFF. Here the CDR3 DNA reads TGTGCCAGCAGGAGAAGAGTTTTGGACACCGGGGAGCTGTTTTTT.